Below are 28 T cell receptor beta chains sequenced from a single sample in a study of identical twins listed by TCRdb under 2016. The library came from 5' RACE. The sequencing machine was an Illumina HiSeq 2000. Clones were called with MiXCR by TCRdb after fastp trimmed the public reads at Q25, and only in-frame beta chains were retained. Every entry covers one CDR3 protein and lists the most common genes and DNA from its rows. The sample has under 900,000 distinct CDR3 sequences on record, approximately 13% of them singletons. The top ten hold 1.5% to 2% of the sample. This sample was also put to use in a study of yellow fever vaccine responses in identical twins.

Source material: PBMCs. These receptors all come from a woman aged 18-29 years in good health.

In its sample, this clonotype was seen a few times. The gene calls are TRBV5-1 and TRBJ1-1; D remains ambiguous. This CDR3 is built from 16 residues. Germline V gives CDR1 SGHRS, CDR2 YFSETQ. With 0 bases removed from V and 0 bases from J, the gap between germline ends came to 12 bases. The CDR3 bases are TGCGCCAGCAGCTTGGGGGGATCGAACATGAACACTGAAGCTTTCTTT. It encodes CASSLGGSNMNTEAFF.

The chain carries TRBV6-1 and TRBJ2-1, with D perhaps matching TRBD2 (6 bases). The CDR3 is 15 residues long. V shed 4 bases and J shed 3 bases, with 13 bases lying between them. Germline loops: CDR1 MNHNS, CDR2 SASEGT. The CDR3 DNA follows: TGTGCCAGCAGTGCGTACGGGGGTTTCTACAATGAGCAGTTCTTC. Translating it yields CASSAYGGFYNEQFF.

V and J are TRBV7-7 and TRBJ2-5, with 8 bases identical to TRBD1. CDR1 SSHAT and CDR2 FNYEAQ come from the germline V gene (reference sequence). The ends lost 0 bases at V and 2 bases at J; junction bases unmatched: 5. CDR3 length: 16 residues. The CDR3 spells CASSLAQGARQETQYF. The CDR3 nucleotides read TGTGCCAGCAGCTTAGCGCAGGGGGCCCGACAAGAGACCCAGTACTTC. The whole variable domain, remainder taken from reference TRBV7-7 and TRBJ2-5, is GAGVSQSPRYKVTKRGQDVTLRCDPISSHATLYWYQQALGQGPEFLTYFNYEAQPDKSGLPSDRFSAERPEGSISTLTIQRTEQRDSAMYRCASSLAQGARQETQYFGPGTRLLVL.

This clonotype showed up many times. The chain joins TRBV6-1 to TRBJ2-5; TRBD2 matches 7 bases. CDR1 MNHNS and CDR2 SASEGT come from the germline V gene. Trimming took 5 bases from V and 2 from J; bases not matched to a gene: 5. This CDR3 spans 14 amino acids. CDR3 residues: CASSPGGKQETQYF. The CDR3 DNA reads TGTGCCAGCAGTCCCGGGGGGAAACAAGAGACCCAGTACTTC.

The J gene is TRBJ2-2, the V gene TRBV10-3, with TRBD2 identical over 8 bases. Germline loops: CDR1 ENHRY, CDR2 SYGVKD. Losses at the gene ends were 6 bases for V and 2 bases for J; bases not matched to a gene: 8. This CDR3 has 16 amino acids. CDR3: CAIRVTSGPNTGELFF. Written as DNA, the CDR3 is TGTGCCATCAGGGTTACTAGCGGACCTAACACCGGGGAGCTGTTTTTT.

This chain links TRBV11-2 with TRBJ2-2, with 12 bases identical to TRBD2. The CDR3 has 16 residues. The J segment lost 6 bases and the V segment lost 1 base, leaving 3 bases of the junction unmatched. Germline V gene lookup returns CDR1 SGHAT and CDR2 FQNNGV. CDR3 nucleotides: TGTGCCAGCAGCTTAGTCCCTAGCGGGGGGGCCGGGGAGCTGTTTTTT. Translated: CASSLVPSGGAGELFF. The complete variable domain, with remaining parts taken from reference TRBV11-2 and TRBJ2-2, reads EAGVAQSPRYKIIEKRQSVAFWCNPISGHATLYWYQQILGQGPKLLIQFQNNGVVDDSQLPKDRFSAERLKGVDSTLKIQPAKLEDSAVYLCASSLVPSGGAGELFFGEGSRLTVL.

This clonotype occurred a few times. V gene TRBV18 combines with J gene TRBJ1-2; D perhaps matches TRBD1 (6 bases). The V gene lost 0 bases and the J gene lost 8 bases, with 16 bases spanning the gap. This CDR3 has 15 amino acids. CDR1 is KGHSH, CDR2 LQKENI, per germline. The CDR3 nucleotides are TGTGCCAGCTCACCACCCTGGACAGCCAAAGCGGGCTACACCTTC. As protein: CASSPPWTAKAGYTF.

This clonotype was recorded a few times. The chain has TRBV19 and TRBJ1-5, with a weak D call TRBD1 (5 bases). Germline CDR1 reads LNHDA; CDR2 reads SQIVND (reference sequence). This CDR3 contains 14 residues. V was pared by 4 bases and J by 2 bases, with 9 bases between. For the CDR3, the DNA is TGTGCCAGTAGTAAGGGCAGGGGCAATCAGCCCCAGCATTTT. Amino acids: CASSKGRGNQPQHF.

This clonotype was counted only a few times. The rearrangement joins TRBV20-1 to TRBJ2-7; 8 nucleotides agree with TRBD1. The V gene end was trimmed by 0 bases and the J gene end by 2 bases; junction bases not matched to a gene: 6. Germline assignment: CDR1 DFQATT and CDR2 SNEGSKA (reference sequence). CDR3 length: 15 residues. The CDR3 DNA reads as TGCAGTGCTAGAGATCCGGGACAGGCGACCTACGAGCAGTACTTC. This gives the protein CSARDPGQATYEQYF.

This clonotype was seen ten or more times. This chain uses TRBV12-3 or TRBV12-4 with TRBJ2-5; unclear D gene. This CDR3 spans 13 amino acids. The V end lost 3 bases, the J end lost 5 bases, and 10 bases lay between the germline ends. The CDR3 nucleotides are TGTGCCAGCAGTTTGGAGCCCTGGGAGACCCAGTACTTC. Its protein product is CASSLEPWETQYF.

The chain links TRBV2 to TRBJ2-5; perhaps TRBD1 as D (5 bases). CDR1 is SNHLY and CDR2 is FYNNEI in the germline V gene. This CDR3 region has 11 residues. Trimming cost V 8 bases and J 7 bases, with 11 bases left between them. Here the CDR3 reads CASRFQGTQYF. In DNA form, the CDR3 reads TGTGCCAGCCGATTTCAGGGGACCCAGTACTTC. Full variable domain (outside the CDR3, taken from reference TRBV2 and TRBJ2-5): EPEVTQTPSHQVTQMGQEVILRCVPISNHLYFYWYRQILGQKVEFLVSFYNNEISEKSEIFDDQFSVERPDGSNFTLKIRSTKLEDSAMYFCASRFQGTQYFGPGTRLLVL.

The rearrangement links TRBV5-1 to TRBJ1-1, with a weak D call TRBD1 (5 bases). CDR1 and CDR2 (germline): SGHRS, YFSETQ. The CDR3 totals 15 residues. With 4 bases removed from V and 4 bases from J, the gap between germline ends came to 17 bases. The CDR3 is CASSRIGGGATEAFF. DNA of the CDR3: TGCGCCAGCAGCCGGATCGGGGGGGGAGCCACTGAAGCTTTCTTT.

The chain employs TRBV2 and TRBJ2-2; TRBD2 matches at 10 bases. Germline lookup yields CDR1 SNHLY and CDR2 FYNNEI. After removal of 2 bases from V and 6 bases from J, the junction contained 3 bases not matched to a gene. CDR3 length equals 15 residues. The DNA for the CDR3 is TGTGCCAGCAGTGAACCTAGCGGGAGATCCGGGGAGCTGTTTTTT. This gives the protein CASSEPSGRSGELFF.

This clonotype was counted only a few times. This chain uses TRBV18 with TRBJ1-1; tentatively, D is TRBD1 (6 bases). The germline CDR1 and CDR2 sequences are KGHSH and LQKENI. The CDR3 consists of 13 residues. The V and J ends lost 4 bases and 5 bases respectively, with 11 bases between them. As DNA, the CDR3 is TGTGCCAGCTCACGGGTAGGACAGACTGAAGCTTTCTTT. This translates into CASSRVGQTEAFF.

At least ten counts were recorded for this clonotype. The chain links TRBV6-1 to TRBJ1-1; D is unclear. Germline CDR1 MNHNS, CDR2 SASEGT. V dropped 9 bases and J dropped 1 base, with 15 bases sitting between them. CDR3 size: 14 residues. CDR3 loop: CASSLYSANTEAFF. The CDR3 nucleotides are TGTGCCAGTAGCTTGTACAGTGCGAACACTGAAGCTTTCTTT.

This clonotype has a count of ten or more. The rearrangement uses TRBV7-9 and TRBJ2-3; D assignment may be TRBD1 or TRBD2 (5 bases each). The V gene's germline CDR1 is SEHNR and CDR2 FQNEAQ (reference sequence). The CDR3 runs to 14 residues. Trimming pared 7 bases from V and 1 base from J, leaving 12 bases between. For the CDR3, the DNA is TGTGCCAGCATCCAGGGACGGGGCACAGATACGCAGTATTTT. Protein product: CASIQGRGTDTQYF.

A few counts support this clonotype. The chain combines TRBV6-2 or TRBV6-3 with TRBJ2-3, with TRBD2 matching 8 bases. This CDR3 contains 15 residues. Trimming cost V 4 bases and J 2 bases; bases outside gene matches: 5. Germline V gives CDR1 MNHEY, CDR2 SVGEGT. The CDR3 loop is CASSSSGRITDTQYF. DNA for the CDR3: TGTGCCAGCAGTTCTAGCGGGCGGATCACAGATACGCAGTATTTT.

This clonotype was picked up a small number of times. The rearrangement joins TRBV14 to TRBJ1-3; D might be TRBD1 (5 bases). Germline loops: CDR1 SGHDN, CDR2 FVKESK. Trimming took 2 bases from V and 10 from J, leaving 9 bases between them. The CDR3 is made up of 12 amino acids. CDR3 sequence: CASSQQGLTIYF. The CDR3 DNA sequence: TGTGCCAGCAGCCAACAGGGACTTACCATATATTTT.

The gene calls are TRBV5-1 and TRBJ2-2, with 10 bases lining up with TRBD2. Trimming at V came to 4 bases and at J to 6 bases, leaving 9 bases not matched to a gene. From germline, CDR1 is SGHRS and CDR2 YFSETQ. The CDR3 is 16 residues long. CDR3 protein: CASSPLTGTSAGELFF. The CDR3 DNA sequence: TGCGCCAGCAGCCCCCTGACCGGGACTAGCGCCGGGGAGCTGTTTTTT.

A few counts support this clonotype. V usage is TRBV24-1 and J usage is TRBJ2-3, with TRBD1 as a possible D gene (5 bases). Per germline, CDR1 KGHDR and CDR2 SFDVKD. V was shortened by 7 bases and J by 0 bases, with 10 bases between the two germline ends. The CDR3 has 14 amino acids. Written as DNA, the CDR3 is TGTGCCACCAGCCCGACAGCTAGCACAGATACGCAGTATTTT. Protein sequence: CATSPTASTDTQYF.

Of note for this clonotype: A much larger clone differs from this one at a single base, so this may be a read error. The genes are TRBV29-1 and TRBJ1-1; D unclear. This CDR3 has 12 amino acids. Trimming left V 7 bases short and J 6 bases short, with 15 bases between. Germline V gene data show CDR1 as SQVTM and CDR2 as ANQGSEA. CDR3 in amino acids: CSAFPGSPEAFF. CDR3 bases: TGCAGCGCTTTTCCGGGTTCCCCTGAAGCTTTCTTT.

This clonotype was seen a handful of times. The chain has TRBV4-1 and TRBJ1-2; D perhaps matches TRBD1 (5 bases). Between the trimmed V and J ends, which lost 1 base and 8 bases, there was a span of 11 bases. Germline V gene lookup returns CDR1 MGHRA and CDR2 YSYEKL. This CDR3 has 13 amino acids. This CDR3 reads CASSQVTVSGYTF. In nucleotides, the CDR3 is TGCGCCAGCAGCCAAGTGACAGTTAGCGGCTACACCTTC.

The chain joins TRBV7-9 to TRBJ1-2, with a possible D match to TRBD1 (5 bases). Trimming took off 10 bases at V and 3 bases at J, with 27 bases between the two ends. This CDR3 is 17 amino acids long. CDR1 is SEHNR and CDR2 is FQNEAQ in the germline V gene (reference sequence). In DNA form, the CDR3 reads TGTGCCACCCAGCTTCGAGTCCGGGACTCGAGGTACTATGGCTACACCTTC. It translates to CATQLRVRDSRYYGYTF.

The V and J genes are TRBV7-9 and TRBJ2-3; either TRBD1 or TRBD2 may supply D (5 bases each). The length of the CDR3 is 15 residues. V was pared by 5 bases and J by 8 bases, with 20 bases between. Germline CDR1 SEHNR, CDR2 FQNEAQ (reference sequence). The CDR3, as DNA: TGTGCCAGCAGCCTAAGAACTTACCGGGACGGTACGCAGTATTTT. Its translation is CASSLRTYRDGTQYF. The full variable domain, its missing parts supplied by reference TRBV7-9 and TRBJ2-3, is DTGVSQNPRHKITKRGQNVTFRCDPISEHNRLYWYRQTLGQGPEFLTYFQNEAQLEKSRLLSDRFSAERPKGSFSTLEIQRTEQGDSAMYLCASSLRTYRDGTQYFGPGTRLTVL.

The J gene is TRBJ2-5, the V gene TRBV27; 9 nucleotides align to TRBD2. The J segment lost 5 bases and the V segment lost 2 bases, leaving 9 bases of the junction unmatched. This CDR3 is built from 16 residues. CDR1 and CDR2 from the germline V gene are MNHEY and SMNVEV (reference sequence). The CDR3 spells CASSLVGASGAETQYF. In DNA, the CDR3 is TGTGCCAGCAGTTTAGTAGGGGCTAGCGGGGCGGAGACCCAGTACTTC.

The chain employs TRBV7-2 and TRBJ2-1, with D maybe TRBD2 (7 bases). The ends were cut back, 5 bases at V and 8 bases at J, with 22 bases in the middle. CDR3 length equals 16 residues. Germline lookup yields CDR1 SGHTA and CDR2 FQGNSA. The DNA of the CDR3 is TGTGCCAGCAGCGAACAAAGGGGGGGCGGTAGGTATGAGCAGTTCTTC. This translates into CASSEQRGGGRYEQFF.

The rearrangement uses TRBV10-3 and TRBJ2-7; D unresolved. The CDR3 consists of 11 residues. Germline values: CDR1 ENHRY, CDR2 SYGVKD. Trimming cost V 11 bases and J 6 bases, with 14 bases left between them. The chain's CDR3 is CAPPDPCEQYV. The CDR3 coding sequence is TGTGCCCCCCCGGACCCTTGCGAGCAGTACGTC.

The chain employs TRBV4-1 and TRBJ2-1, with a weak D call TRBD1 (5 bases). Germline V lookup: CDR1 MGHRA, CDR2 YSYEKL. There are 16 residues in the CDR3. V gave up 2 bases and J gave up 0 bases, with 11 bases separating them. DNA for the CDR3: TGCGCCAGCAGCCAATCGGACAAGAGCTCCTACAATGAGCAGTTCTTC. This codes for CASSQSDKSSYNEQFF.